Listed below are T cell receptor beta chains from one sample, sequenced in a study of blood T cell repertoires in COVID-19. The method was immunoSEQ multiplex PCR; TCRdb's version includes in-frame clones alone and lacks a portion of them. The table shows 120,000 to 150,000 clones, with 85% to 90% occurring only once. Sample: peripheral blood. The receptors stem from a woman aged 50 to 60 with active or convalescent COVID-19. The CDR3 runs from the conserved cysteine through the conserved F or W. D genes are given only for firm matches. Where a row states a size, it is once, few, many or the class of an expanded clone; other rows omit it.

V: TRBV7-6; J: TRBJ2-7; D: NA; size: NA; CDR3: CASSSSGVSSYEQYF; DNA: TGTGCCAGCAGCTCATCCGGAGTAAGCTCCTACGAGCAGTACTTC
V: TRBV6-5; J: TRBJ2-7; D: NA; size: NA; CDR3: CASSSPNFYEQYF; DNA: TGTGCCAGCAGTTCCCCCAATTTCTACGAGCAGTACTTC
V: TRBV4-3; J: TRBJ1-1; D: NA; size: once; CDR3: CASSRNPEGFTEAFF; DNA: TGCGCCAGCAGCCGTAATCCCGAGGGTTTCACTGAAGCTTTCTTT
V: TRBV27; J: TRBJ1-2; D: TRBD1; size: once; CDR3: CASSPGTGSDGYTF; DNA: TGTGCCAGCAGCCCCGGGACAGGGTCTGATGGCTACACCTTC
V: TRBV30; J: TRBJ1-2; D: TRBD1; size: NA; CDR3: CAWREDRAGGYTF; DNA: TGTGCCTGGAGAGAAGACAGGGCGGGCGGCTACACCTTC
V: TRBV6-5; J: TRBJ1-1; D: TRBD1; size: NA; CDR3: CASRTRQGAYSEAFF; DNA: TGTGCCAGCAGGACGCGACAGGGGGCGTATAGTGAAGCTTTCTTT
V: TRBV5-1; J: TRBJ2-2; D: TRBD1; size: NA; CDR3: CASSPGPGTGGSGGELFF; DNA: TGCGCCAGCAGCCCCGGACCCGGGACAGGGGGGTCGGGCGGGGAGCTGTTTTTT
V: TRBV7-6; J: TRBJ1-5; D: TRBD1; size: NA; CDR3: CASSLEPIGQGRPQHF; DNA: TGTGCCAGCAGCTTAGAGCCGATAGGACAGGGACGGCCCCAGCATTTT
V: TRBV7-2; J: TRBJ2-2; D: NA; size: NA; CDR3: CASRRLVHGELFF; DNA: TGTGCCAGCAGAAGACTGGTGCACGGGGAGCTGTTTTTT
V: TRBV29-1; J: TRBJ2-1; D: TRBD1; size: NA; CDR3: CSVGQGAVGHEQFF; DNA: TGCAGCGTAGGACAGGGGGCCGTCGGGCATGAGCAGTTCTTC
V: TRBV10-3; J: TRBJ1-5; D: TRBD1; size: NA; CDR3: CAISEGTGGSGNQPQHF; DNA: TGTGCCATCAGTGAAGGGACAGGGGGATCGGGCAATCAGCCCCAGCATTTT
V: TRBV15; J: TRBJ2-3; D: TRBD2; size: NA; CDR3: CATSRDSELAPSTDTQYF; DNA: TGTGCCACCAGCAGAGATAGCGAACTAGCGCCTAGCACAGATACGCAGTATTTT
V: TRBV28; J: TRBJ1-1; D: NA; size: once; CDR3: CASSLQTDYLEAFF; DNA: TGTGCCAGCAGCCTCCAGACGGACTACCTTGAAGCTTTCTTT
V: TRBV9; J: TRBJ2-5; D: NA; size: NA; CDR3: CASSAHTGETQYF; DNA: TGTGCCAGCAGCGCCCACACGGGAGAGACCCAGTACTTC
V: TRBV3-1/TRBV3-2; J: TRBJ2-7; D: TRBD1; size: NA; CDR3: CASSHTGTGSYEQYF; DNA: TGTGCCAGCAGCCACACCGGGACAGGCAGCTACGAGCAGTACTTC
V: TRBV27; J: TRBJ2-1; D: TRBD2; size: NA; CDR3: CASSLIIKASGVYNEQFF; DNA: TGTGCCAGCAGTTTAATCATTAAGGCTAGCGGGGTCTACAATGAGCAGTTCTTC
V: TRBV7-6; J: TRBJ1-5; D: NA; size: NA; CDR3: CASSFRGGNQPQHF; DNA: TGTGCCAGCAGCTTCAGGGGTGGCAATCAGCCCCAGCATTTT
V: TRBV5-4; J: TRBJ1-1; D: NA; size: NA; CDR3: CASSPTKNTEAFF; DNA: TGTGCCAGCAGCCCGACAAAGAACACTGAAGCTTTCTTT
V: TRBV7-3; J: TRBJ2-1; D: TRBD2; size: NA; CDR3: CASSKVGTSGHNEQFF; DNA: TGTGCCAGCAGCAAGGTGGGGACTAGCGGACACAATGAGCAGTTCTTC
V: TRBV2; J: TRBJ2-7; D: TRBD1; size: NA; CDR3: CASSVDRDSYEQYF; DNA: TGTGCCAGCAGTGTCGACAGGGACTCCTACGAGCAGTACTTC
V: TRBV27; J: TRBJ2-7; D: TRBD1; size: NA; CDR3: CASSLGQGSYEQYF; DNA: TGTGCCAGCAGTCTCGGACAGGGGAGCTACGAGCAGTACTTC
V: TRBV14; J: TRBJ1-1; D: NA; size: NA; CDR3: CASSLTQGYGEAFF; DNA: TGTGCCAGCAGCCTCACACAGGGCTACGGGGAAGCTTTCTTT
V: TRBV30; J: TRBJ1-1; D: NA; size: NA; CDR3: CAWSLGARNTEAFF; DNA: TGTGCCTGGAGTTTGGGCGCAAGGAACACTGAAGCTTTCTTT
V: TRBV5-6; J: TRBJ1-6; D: TRBD1; size: NA; CDR3: CASSHKSTGHRSPLHF; DNA: TGTGCCAGCAGCCATAAATCGACAGGGCATCGATCACCCCTCCACTTT
V: TRBV10-3; J: TRBJ2-7; D: NA; size: NA; CDR3: CAISEYSTYEQYF; DNA: TGTGCCATCAGTGAGTATTCGACTTACGAGCAGTACTTC
V: TRBV12-1; J: TRBJ1-5; D: NA; size: NA; CDR3: CASSFQGGQPQHF; DNA: TGTGCCAGCAGCTTTCAGGGGGGCCAGCCCCAGCATTTT
V: TRBV7-2; J: TRBJ2-1; D: TRBD2; size: NA; CDR3: CASSPRPGTSGNLYNEQFF; DNA: TGTGCCAGCAGCCCACGGCCGGGGACTAGCGGGAACCTCTACAATGAGCAGTTCTTC